The 27 T cell receptor beta chains below all came from one sample that was sequenced in a study of T-cell memory formation after mild COVID-19. TCRdb re-called the 5' RACE reads with MiXCR, one entry per CDR3 protein. The data hold 150,000 to 200,000 distinct CDR3 sequences, with around a fifth observed a single time. Specimen: PBMCs or a T cell subset sorted from them (not recorded which). Receptors originate from an adult woman who had mild COVID-19 (a few samples of this study predate the infection). Cell type and time point are not known.

The rearrangement uses TRBV27 and TRBJ2-3; D remains unclear. With 4 bases removed from V and 6 bases from J, the gap between germline ends came to 8 bases. The CDR3 runs 12 residues. Germline loops: CDR1 MNHEY, CDR2 SMNVEV (reference sequence). CDR3 sequence: CASSSTWDTQYF. The CDR3 coding sequence is TGTGCCAGCAGTTCGACCTGGGATACGCAGTATTTT.

The CDR3 reads CASSPGQGSGELFF. The CDR3 region has the DNA TGTGCCAGCAGCCCGGGACAGGGGTCCGGGGAGCTGTTTTTT. J is TRBJ2-2 and V is TRBV6-5; 10 bases are shared with TRBD1. The CDR3 has 14 amino acids. Germline V CDR1 and CDR2: MNHEY, SVGAGI. J lost 6 bases, V lost 6 bases, and 4 bases had no gene match.

Only one count was recorded for this clonotype. The genes are TRBV7-6 and TRBJ1-1; 7 bases line up with TRBD1. V trimming: 5 bases; J trimming: 0 bases; junction bases outside the gene matches: 3. The CDR3 totals 14 residues. Germline V gene data show CDR1 as SGHVS and CDR2 as FNYEAQ. The CDR3 protein is CASSRQGLNTEAFF. CDR3 in DNA: TGTGCCAGCAGCCGACAGGGCTTGAACACTGAAGCTTTCTTT.

V gene TRBV7-9 combines with J gene TRBJ1-1; 7 nucleotides match TRBD1. V trimming: 5 bases; J trimming: 5 bases; junction bases outside the gene matches: 8. Germline CDR1 SEHNR, CDR2 FQNEAQ (reference sequence). This CDR3 is built from 14 residues. CDR3 DNA: TGTGCCAGCAGCCCCACAGGGGAGAGGACTGAAGCTTTCTTT. This gives the protein CASSPTGERTEAFF.

The table lists this clonotype with a few counts. The V call is TRBV2, the J call TRBJ2-7, with TRBD2 identical over 12 bases. The V gene end was trimmed by 9 bases and the J gene end by 6 bases; junction bases not matched to a gene: 6. CDR3 length equals 13 residues. Looked up from germline, CDR1 is SNHLY and CDR2 is FYNNEI. CDR3 nucleotide sequence: TGTGCCAGTCGACTAGCGGGAGACCCCGAGCAGTACTTC. Its protein product is CASRLAGDPEQYF.

This rearrangement joins TRBV5-1 to TRBJ1-2; 7 positions match TRBD1. V shed 4 bases, J shed 4 bases, and the junction held 7 bases outside the gene matches. From germline, CDR1 is SGHRS and CDR2 YFSETQ. The CDR3 contains 14 residues. CDR3 sequence: CASSPPTGTYGYTF. The CDR3 DNA follows: TGCGCCAGCAGCCCACCGACAGGGACCTATGGCTACACCTTC.

J is TRBJ1-2 and V is TRBV24-1; the match to TRBD1 covers 12 bases. CDR1 KGHDR and CDR2 SFDVKD come from the germline V gene. The V segment lost 3 bases and the J segment 6 bases; nucleotides outside the gene matches: 10. The CDR3 is made up of 17 amino acids. The CDR3 is CATSDKGQGANWNGYTF. DNA for the CDR3: TGTGCCACCAGTGATAAGGGACAGGGGGCTAACTGGAATGGCTACACCTTC.

The V gene is TRBV6-2 or TRBV6-3, the J gene TRBJ2-1, with D unresolved. This CDR3 has 16 residues. Germline CDR1 and CDR2: MNHEY and SVGEGT. Trimming took off 5 bases at V and 1 base at J, with 15 bases between the two ends. The CDR3 loop is CASSLGPPISYNEQFF. The CDR3 bases are TGTGCCAGCAGTCTCGGTCCACCGATTTCCTACAATGAGCAGTTCTTC.

This clonotype was counted only a few times. This chain uses TRBV12-3 or TRBV12-4 with TRBJ2-3; TRBD1 aligns across 9 bases. This CDR3 region has 14 residues. The V segment lost 6 bases and the J segment 5 bases; nucleotides outside the gene matches: 6. The CDR3 nucleotides are TGTGCCAGCAGGGGGGACAGGGAGATAGATACGCAGTATTTT. Translation gives CASRGDREIDTQYF.

This chain joins TRBV30 and TRBJ2-7, with 9 bases lining up with TRBD1. With 0 bases clipped from V and 5 bases from J, the junction kept 8 bases outside the gene matches. Germline loops: CDR1 GTSNPN, CDR2 SVGIG (reference sequence). This CDR3 has 15 residues. In DNA form, the CDR3 reads TGTGCCTGGAGTGTATCCGGGACAGGGATGAACGAGCAGTACTTC. It yields the protein CAWSVSGTGMNEQYF. The whole variable domain, filled in from reference TRBV30 and TRBJ2-7, reads SQTIHQWPATLVQPVGSPLSLECTVEGTSNPNLYWYRQAAGRGLQLLFYSVGIGQISSEVPQNLSASRPQDRQFILSSKKLLLSDSGFYLCAWSVSGTGMNEQYFGPGTRLTVT.

Ten or more counts support this clonotype. The chain links TRBV7-6 to TRBJ2-1; D is ambiguous. The CDR3 has 12 amino acids. Germline-derived CDR1 and CDR2 are SGHVS and FNYEAQ. The V and J ends lost 5 bases and 4 bases respectively, with 6 bases between them. The CDR3 coding sequence is TGTGCCAGCAGCACCACATACAATGAGCAGTTCTTC. Protein: CASSTTYNEQFF.

The gene calls are TRBV12-3 or TRBV12-4 and TRBJ1-2; 8 bases map to TRBD1. The CDR3 sequence is 14 residues long. J was trimmed by 6 bases and V by 3 bases; bases with no gene match: 6. The CDR3 region is CASSFGQGANGYTF. For the CDR3, the DNA is TGTGCCAGCAGTTTTGGTCAGGGGGCAAATGGCTACACCTTC.

This clonotype turned up a few times. This chain links TRBV9 with TRBJ1-2; D is uncertain. The CDR3 extends over 14 amino acids. The V end was cut by 3 bases, the J end by 6 bases, with 15 bases between. Germline lookup yields CDR1 SGDLS and CDR2 YYNGEE. CDR3 sequence (DNA): TGTGCCAGCAGCGAATATCGGGGTTTTGATGGCTACACCTTC. As protein: CASSEYRGFDGYTF.

This sequence joins TRBV27 and TRBJ2-1; TRBD1 is a possible D gene (6 bases). Germline V gene lookup returns CDR1 MNHEY and CDR2 SMNVEV (reference sequence). This CDR3 is 14 amino acids long. V shed 2 bases and J shed 5 bases, with 10 bases lying between them. The CDR3 region is CASSLEGHNNEQFF. The CDR3, as DNA: TGTGCCAGCAGTTTAGAGGGACACAACAATGAGCAGTTCTTC.

In its sample, this clonotype was seen a few times. The genes are TRBV7-9 and TRBJ2-1; tentatively, D is TRBD1 (5 bases). Trimming removed 5 bases at V and 3 bases at J, with 17 bases between. This CDR3 has 16 residues. The germline CDR1 and CDR2 sequences are SEHNR and FQNEAQ (reference sequence). CDR3 DNA: TGTGCCAGCAGCAGGACGCCGGTGGGGCTCTACAATGAGCAGTTCTTC. This encodes CASSRTPVGLYNEQFF.

This clonotype was counted a few times. The chain joins TRBV4-1 to TRBJ2-5, with TRBD2 identical over 10 bases. Germline CDR1 is MGHRA and CDR2 is YSYEKL. This CDR3 is built from 15 residues. The trim removed 3 bases at V and 3 bases at J, leaving 4 bases unmatched. The CDR3 coding sequence is TGCGCCAGCAGCCATTCTAGCGGGAGTAAAGAGACCCAGTACTTC. It translates to CASSHSSGSKETQYF.

This clonotype came up a few times. The rearrangement joins TRBV20-1 to TRBJ2-7, with 9 bases identical to TRBD1. V shed 1 base, J shed 5 bases, and the junction held 6 bases outside the gene matches. From germline, CDR1 is DFQATT and CDR2 SNEGSKA (reference sequence). The CDR3 is made up of 14 amino acids. The CDR3 region has the DNA TGCAGTGCTAGAGGATGGACAGGGGTCAACGAGCAGTACTTC. It is translated as CSARGWTGVNEQYF.

This chain joins TRBV12-3 or TRBV12-4 and TRBJ2-7; unclear D gene. The length of the CDR3 is 15 residues. V lost 5 bases and J 0 bases, leaving 14 bases between the germline ends. This chain's CDR3 is CASSRSYYLSYEQYF. CDR3 sequence (DNA): TGTGCCAGCAGTCGAAGCTACTACCTCTCCTACGAGCAGTACTTC.

The chain has TRBV29-1 and TRBJ2-5; D perhaps matches TRBD1 (6 bases). Trimming took 5 bases from V and 4 from J, leaving 14 bases between them. The CDR3 covers 13 residues. CDR1 and CDR2 from the germline V gene are SQVTM and ANQGSEA. CDR3 DNA sequence: TGCAGCGTTCGCTACCCAGGGGCAGAGACCCAGTACTTC. Translated: CSVRYPGAETQYF.

This clonotype was seen a handful of times. The CDR3 sequence: CASSPGDGRPMNTEAFF. CDR3 bases: TGTGCCAGCAGCCCGGGGGACGGACGACCCATGAACACTGAAGCTTTCTTT. The V call is TRBV11-3, the J call TRBJ1-1, with D possibly being TRBD1 (5 bases). Germline V CDR1 and CDR2: SGHNT, YENEEA. V was pared by 5 bases and J by 0 bases, with 19 bases between. CDR3 length: 17 residues.

The rearrangement uses TRBV24-1 and TRBJ2-3; 9 bases match TRBD2. CDR3 size: 19 residues. V shed 1 base, J shed 2 bases, and the junction held 12 bases outside the gene matches. Looked up from germline, CDR1 is KGHDR and CDR2 is SFDVKD. CDR3 bases: TGTGCCACCAGTGATTTTTCCCCGACTAGCGGTGACTACACAGATACGCAGTATTTT. Its protein is CATSDFSPTSGDYTDTQYF.

The chain employs TRBV11-2 and TRBJ1-2, with D uncertain. This CDR3 has 13 residues. V gave up 0 bases and J gave up 2 bases, with 4 bases separating them. Germline V gene data show CDR1 as SGHAT and CDR2 as FQNNGV. The CDR3 protein is CASSLELNYGYTF. In DNA form, the CDR3 reads TGTGCCAGCAGCTTAGAATTAAACTATGGCTACACCTTC.

The V gene is TRBV7-9, the J gene TRBJ2-2; 9 positions agree with TRBD1. Germline CDR1 is SEHNR and CDR2 is FQNEAQ (reference sequence). Losses at the gene ends were 5 bases for V and 6 bases for J; bases not matched to a gene: 10. This CDR3 is 16 amino acids long. The CDR3 region is CASSHPGTGSAGELFF. CDR3 in DNA: TGTGCCAGCAGCCACCCCGGGACAGGGTCGGCCGGGGAGCTGTTTTTT.

This sequence joins TRBV24-1 and TRBJ1-2; D unresolved. This CDR3 has 12 residues. The germline V gene has CDR1 KGHDR and CDR2 SFDVKD. V was cut by 4 bases and J by 5 bases, with 7 bases left in between. The CDR3 DNA reads TGTGCCACCAGTGACGGAATTTATGGCTACACCTTC. Encoded protein: CATSDGIYGYTF.

This clonotype was picked up a small number of times. The chain links TRBV7-9 to TRBJ1-2; possible D gene TRBD1, 5 bases. This CDR3 is 15 amino acids long. Germline CDR1 is SEHNR and CDR2 is FQNEAQ (reference sequence). The V and J ends lost 1 base and 6 bases respectively, with 15 bases between them. The CDR3 DNA reads TGTGCCAGCAGCTTAGACTCCCTCTGGGGGAATGGCTACACCTTC. This codes for CASSLDSLWGNGYTF.

This clonotype was seen a handful of times. The chain combines TRBV7-9 with TRBJ1-1; 7 bases match TRBD1. The germline V gene has CDR1 SEHNR and CDR2 FQNEAQ (reference sequence). The CDR3 runs 15 residues. The V and J ends lost 5 bases and 0 bases, in that order; junction bases with no gene match: 6. This chain's CDR3 is CASSPRDSMNTEAFF. The CDR3 bases are TGTGCCAGCAGCCCTAGGGACAGTATGAACACTGAAGCTTTCTTT.

This clonotype was counted between two and nine times. The genes are TRBV29-1 and TRBJ2-7; no reliable D call. This CDR3 contains 14 residues. Germline V CDR1 and CDR2: SQVTM, ANQGSEA. The ends were cut back, 6 bases at V and 3 bases at J, with 18 bases in the middle. CDR3 coding DNA: TGCAGCGTCGCTACCTCACTCGGAAGCTACGAGCAGTACTTC. Translating gives CSVATSLGSYEQYF.